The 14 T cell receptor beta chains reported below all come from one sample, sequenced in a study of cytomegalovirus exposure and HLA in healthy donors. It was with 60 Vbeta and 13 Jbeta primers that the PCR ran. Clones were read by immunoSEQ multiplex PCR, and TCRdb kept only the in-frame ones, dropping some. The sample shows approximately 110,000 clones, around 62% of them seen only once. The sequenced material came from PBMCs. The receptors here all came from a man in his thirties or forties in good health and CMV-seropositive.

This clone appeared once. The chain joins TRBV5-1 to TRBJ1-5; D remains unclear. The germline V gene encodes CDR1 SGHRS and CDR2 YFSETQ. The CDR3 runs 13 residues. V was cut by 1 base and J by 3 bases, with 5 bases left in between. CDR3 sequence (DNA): TGCGCCAGCAGCTTGTCATCCAATCAGCCCCAGCATTTT. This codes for CASSLSSNQPQHF.

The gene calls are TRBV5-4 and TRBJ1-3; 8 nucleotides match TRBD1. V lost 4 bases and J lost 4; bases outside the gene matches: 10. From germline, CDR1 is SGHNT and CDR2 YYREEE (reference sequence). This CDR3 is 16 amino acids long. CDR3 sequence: CASSLDRASLGNTIYF. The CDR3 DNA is TGTGCCAGCAGCCTGGACAGGGCGTCTCTGGGAAACACCATATATTTT. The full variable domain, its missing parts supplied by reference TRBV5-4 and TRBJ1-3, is ETGVTQSPTHLIKTRGQQVTLRCSSQSGHNTVSWYQQALGQGPQFIFQYYREEENGRGNFPPRFSGLQFPNYSSELNVNALELDDSALYLCASSLDRASLGNTIYFGEGSWLTVV.

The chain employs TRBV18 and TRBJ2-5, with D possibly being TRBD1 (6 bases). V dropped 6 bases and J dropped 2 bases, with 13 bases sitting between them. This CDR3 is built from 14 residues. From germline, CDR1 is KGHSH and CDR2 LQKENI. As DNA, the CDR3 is TGTGCCAGCTCGCAGGGGTTGCGGCAAGAGACCCAGTACTTC. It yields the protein CASSQGLRQETQYF.

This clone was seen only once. CDR3 bases: TGCGCCAGCAGCCCGCGGACAGGGGGTACCGGGGAGCTGTTTTTT. Translating it yields CASSPRTGGTGELFF. This chain links TRBV5-1 with TRBJ2-2, with 10 bases lining up with TRBD1. The CDR3 spans 15 residues. J lost 5 bases, V lost 4 bases, and 5 bases had no gene match. The germline gives CDR1 SGHRS, CDR2 YFSETQ.

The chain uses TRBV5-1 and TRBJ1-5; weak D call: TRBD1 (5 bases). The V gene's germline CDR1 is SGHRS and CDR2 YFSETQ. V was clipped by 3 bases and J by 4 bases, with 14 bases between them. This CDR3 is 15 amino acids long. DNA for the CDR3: TGCGCCAGCAGCTCCATGGGGGGAATAAATCAGCCCCAGCATTTT. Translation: CASSSMGGINQPQHF.

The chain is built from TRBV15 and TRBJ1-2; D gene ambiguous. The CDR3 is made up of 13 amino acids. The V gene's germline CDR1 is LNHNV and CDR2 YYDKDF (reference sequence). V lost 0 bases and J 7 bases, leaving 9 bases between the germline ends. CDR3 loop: CATSRDLTSGYTF. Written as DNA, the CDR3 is TGTGCCACCAGCAGAGATCTGACAAGTGGCTACACCTTC.

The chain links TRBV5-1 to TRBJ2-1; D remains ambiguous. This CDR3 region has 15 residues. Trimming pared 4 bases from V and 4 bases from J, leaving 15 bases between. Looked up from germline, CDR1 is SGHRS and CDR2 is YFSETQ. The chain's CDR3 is CASSEPRVSYNEQFF. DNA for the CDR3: TGCGCCAGCAGCGAACCCCGGGTGTCATACAATGAGCAGTTCTTC.

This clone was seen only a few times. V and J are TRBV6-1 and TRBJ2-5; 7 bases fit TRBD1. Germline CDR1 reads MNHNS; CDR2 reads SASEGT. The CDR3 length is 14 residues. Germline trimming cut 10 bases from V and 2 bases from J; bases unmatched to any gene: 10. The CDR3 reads CAIGWGQLQETQYF. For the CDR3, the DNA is TGTGCCATCGGCTGGGGACAGCTACAAGAGACCCAGTACTTC.

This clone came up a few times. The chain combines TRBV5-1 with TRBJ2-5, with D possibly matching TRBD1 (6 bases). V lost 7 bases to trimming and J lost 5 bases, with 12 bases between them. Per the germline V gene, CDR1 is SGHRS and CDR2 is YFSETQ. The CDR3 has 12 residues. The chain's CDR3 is CASSDQGETQYF. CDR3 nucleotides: TGCGCCAGCTCGGATCAGGGGGAGACCCAGTACTTC.

In nucleotides, the CDR3 is TGTGCCAGCAGCCAAAACTACCCCTTCGTTGCCCTCCACTTT. The encoded protein is CASSQNYPFVALHF. The rearrangement uses TRBV14 and TRBJ1-6, with D unresolved. Trimming left V 2 bases short and J 14 bases short, with 16 bases between. Germline V lookup: CDR1 SGHDN, CDR2 FVKESK. The CDR3 is made up of 14 amino acids.

The CDR3 here is CAISESTGDYEQYF. In nucleotides, the CDR3 is TGTGCCATCAGTGAGTCGACCGGGGACTACGAGCAGTACTTC. J is TRBJ2-7 and V is TRBV10-3; D possibly corresponds to TRBD2 (5 bases). Germline V gene sequence: CDR1 ENHRY, CDR2 SYGVKD. Trimming removed 0 bases from V and 3 bases from J, with 9 bases in between. This CDR3 is built from 14 residues.

The CDR3 sequence: CASSADGSSSYNEQFF. The CDR3, as DNA: TGTGCCAGCTCCGCCGATGGTAGCAGCTCCTACAATGAGCAGTTCTTC. This chain joins TRBV18 and TRBJ2-1; D is undetermined. The CDR3 runs to 16 residues. Germline V gene lookup returns CDR1 KGHSH and CDR2 LQKENI. Trimming cost V 6 bases and J 0 bases, with 15 bases left between them. Filled out from reference TRBV18 and TRBJ2-1, the complete variable domain reads NAGVMQNPRHLVRRRGQEARLRCSPMKGHSHVYWYRQLPEEGLKFMVYLQKENIIDESGMPKERFSAEFPKEGPSILRIQQVVRGDSAAYFCASSADGSSSYNEQFFGPGTRLTVL.

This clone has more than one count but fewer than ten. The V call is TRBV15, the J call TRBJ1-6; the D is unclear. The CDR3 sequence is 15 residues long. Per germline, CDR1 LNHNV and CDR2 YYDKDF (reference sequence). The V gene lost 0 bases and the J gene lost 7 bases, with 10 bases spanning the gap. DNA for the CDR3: TGTGCCACCAGCAGAGATCCCGCAGGCAATTCACCCCTCCACTTT. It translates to CATSRDPAGNSPLHF.

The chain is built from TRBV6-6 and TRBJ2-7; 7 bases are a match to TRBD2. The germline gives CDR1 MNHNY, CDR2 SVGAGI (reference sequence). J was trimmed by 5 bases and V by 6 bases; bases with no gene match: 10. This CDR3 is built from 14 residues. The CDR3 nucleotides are TGTGCCAGCAGACAGTCGGGGGGAACCCACGAGCAGTACTTC. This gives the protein CASRQSGGTHEQYF.